This note documents a single TCR beta chain sequence. Its antigen is unidentified. Looked up from germline, CDR1 is MNHEY and CDR2 is SVGAGI. The junction had 8 bases not matched to a gene; V was cut back by 9 bases and J by 4 bases. There are 14 residues in the CDR3. The data are from a study of T cell responses to AZD1222 COVID-19 vaccine. Whole-study results and caveats: Mostly white British, mostly female donors; authors suggested clonal diversity may be underestimated. Regions left unmutated in variants are reportedly the target of nearly half of spike-specific TCRs. Increases in Spike-specific TCR breadth and depth were seen after two AZD1222 doses.

Data came from immunoSEQ multiplex PCR; TCRdb stores just in-frame clones and leaves some out. The data show 180,000 or so clones, around 90% seen once. The TCR originated in an adult who received the MenACWY meningococcal vaccine as a control. The specimen was peripheral blood, collected 28 days after the second dose of the MenACWY control vaccine. V is TRBV6-5 and J is TRBJ2-2; 7 nucleotides match TRBD1. The CDR3: CASSKQGSTGELFF. CDR3 DNA sequence: TGTGCCAGTTCCAAACAGGGGAGCACCGGGGAGCTGTTTTTT.